This TCR beta chain was found in a study of blood T cell repertoires in COVID-19. Across the whole study: COVID-19 samples, acute and convalescent, were from the United States, Italy and Spain. T cells, B-cell-depleted T cells, or PBMCs provided the cDNA or gDNA that served as material.

Authors' processing steps: Amplification with reference gene primers provided the estimates of nucleated cell counts. The table came from immunoSEQ multiplex PCR; TCRdb's copy has only in-frame clones and leaves some out. The V and J calls and clone size are taken from that table; D and trimming were inferred from the DNA. The table lists about 97,000 clones, 60% to 80% of them singletons. CDR1 is MGHDK, CDR2 SYGVNS, per germline. V shed 3 bases and J 3 bases; nucleotides not matched to a gene: 3. This CDR3 is built from 14 residues. Material: peripheral blood. The chain is built from TRBV25-1 and TRBJ2-7; TRBD1 matches at 9 bases. The receptor comes from a man aged 55 to 69 with active or convalescent COVID-19. CDR3 protein: CASSDWDRVYEQYF. For the CDR3, the DNA is TGTGCCAGCAGTGATTGGGACAGGGTCTACGAGCAGTACTTC.